This T cell receptor beta chain was obtained from a study of T-cell memory formation after mild COVID-19. Overall study results and limits: There was a balanced CD4/CD8 profile in clones contracting day 15 to 85, and later expanders leaned CD4+. Specificity for SARS-CoV-2 was not confirmed among the second-wave clones peaking on day 37. Contracting CD4+ clones were located mainly in CM and EM, and CD8+ clones in EMRA.

A few counts support this clonotype. Its target is not known. Amplification by 5'RACE using constant-segment primers produced TCR alpha and TCR beta cDNA libraries that carried sample barcodes and UMIs. TCRdb independently ran MiXCR on the 5' RACE reads; one entry per CDR3 protein. The data show 540,000 or so distinct CDR3 sequences, with about a fifth seen just once and around 13% held by the top ten. V trimming: 3 bases; J trimming: 1 base; junction bases outside the gene matches: 4. The CDR3 is 16 amino acids. CDR1 is LGHNA, CDR2 YNFKEQ, per germline. This TCR came from an adult woman who had mild COVID-19 (a few samples of this study predate the infection). Cell type and time point are not known. This chain uses TRBV4-2 with TRBJ2-2; 8 nucleotides agree with TRBD2. Sequences were obtained from PBMCs or a T cell subset sorted from them (not recorded which). The CDR3: CASSQASGLNTGELFF. In DNA, the CDR3 is TGTGCCAGCAGCCAGGCTAGCGGGCTGAACACCGGGGAGCTGTTTTTT.